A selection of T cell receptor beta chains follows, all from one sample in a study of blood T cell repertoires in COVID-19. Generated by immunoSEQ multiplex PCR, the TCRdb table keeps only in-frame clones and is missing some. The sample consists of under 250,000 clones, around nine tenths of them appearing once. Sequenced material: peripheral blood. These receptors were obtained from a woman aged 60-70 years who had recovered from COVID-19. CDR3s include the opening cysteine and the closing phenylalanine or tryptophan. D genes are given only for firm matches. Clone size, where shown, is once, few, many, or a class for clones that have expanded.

CDR3nt: TGTGCCAGCAGTTACTCGAATCAGGGGGCGACTGAAGCTTTCTTT; CDR3aa: CASSYSNQGATEAFF; j_gene: TRBJ1-1; v_gene: TRBV6-5; abundance: .; d_gene: TRBD1
CDR3nt: TGTGCCAGCATCCCCCGCCCGGCAGGTGGAAACACCATATATTTT; CDR3aa: CASIPRPAGGNTIYF; j_gene: TRBJ1-3; v_gene: TRBV2; abundance: .; d_gene: .
CDR3nt: TGTGCCAGCAGCTTAGGACTCCTGGGTGAGCAGTACTTC; CDR3aa: CASSLGLLGEQYF; j_gene: TRBJ2-7; v_gene: TRBV7-2; abundance: .; d_gene: .
CDR3nt: TGTGCCATCAGGGCGGAGGGGGGGAGTAATGAAAAACTGTTTTTT; CDR3aa: CAIRAEGGSNEKLFF; j_gene: TRBJ1-4; v_gene: TRBV10-3; abundance: .; d_gene: .
CDR3nt: TGCGCCAGCAGTATACAAGAGACCCAGTACTTC; CDR3aa: CASSIQETQYF; j_gene: TRBJ2-5; v_gene: TRBV5-1; abundance: .; d_gene: .
CDR3nt: TGTGCCAGTAGTATAGCGGGGGAGGGGAATGAGCAGTTCTTC; CDR3aa: CASSIAGEGNEQFF; j_gene: TRBJ2-1; v_gene: TRBV19; abundance: .; d_gene: TRBD2
CDR3nt: TGTGCCAGCAGTTTGATCTGGGGGAGCAGGGGAATTAGCAATCAGCCCCAGCATTTT; CDR3aa: CASSLIWGSRGISNQPQHF; j_gene: TRBJ1-5; v_gene: TRBV28; abundance: .; d_gene: .
CDR3nt: TGTGCCAGCAGCTTGGAGGACAGGGGACAGCCCCAGCATTTT; CDR3aa: CASSLEDRGQPQHF; j_gene: TRBJ1-5; v_gene: TRBV5-5; abundance: .; d_gene: TRBD1
CDR3nt: TGCAGCGCTGGATTGGACAGGGACGTTGGGGCCAACGTCCTGACTTTC; CDR3aa: CSAGLDRDVGANVLTF; j_gene: TRBJ2-6; v_gene: TRBV29-1; abundance: .; d_gene: TRBD1
CDR3nt: TGTGCCAGTAGCACTACAGGGGGTGGCCTCGAGCAGTACTTC; CDR3aa: CASSTTGGGLEQYF; j_gene: TRBJ2-7; v_gene: TRBV19; abundance: .; d_gene: TRBD1
CDR3nt: TGTGCCAGCAGTGAGGCCTCCGGAGCTGGAAACACCATATATTTT; CDR3aa: CASSEASGAGNTIYF; j_gene: TRBJ1-3; v_gene: TRBV6-1; abundance: .; d_gene: .
CDR3nt: TGTGCCAGCAGTCCCCCAGACAGATATCAGCCCCAGCATTTT; CDR3aa: CASSPPDRYQPQHF; j_gene: TRBJ1-5; v_gene: TRBV28; abundance: .; d_gene: .
CDR3nt: TGTGCCAGCAGTTATTTTTCAGGCGCCTATAGCAATCAGCCCCAGCATTTT; CDR3aa: CASSYFSGAYSNQPQHF; j_gene: TRBJ1-5; v_gene: TRBV11-2; abundance: .; d_gene: .
CDR3nt: TGTGCCAGCAGCCGCCCTCTCGGGTCCGGGAGCTCCTACGAGCAGTACTTC; CDR3aa: CASSRPLGSGSSYEQYF; j_gene: TRBJ2-7; v_gene: TRBV4-2; abundance: .; d_gene: .
CDR3nt: TGTGCCAGCAGCTTAAGTCCGGGGGGGCCGGAGACCCAGTACTTC; CDR3aa: CASSLSPGGPETQYF; j_gene: TRBJ2-5; v_gene: TRBV7-3; abundance: .; d_gene: TRBD2
CDR3nt: TGTGCCAGTAGTATCCGGCGGGGGGAGGCAGATACGCAGTATTTT; CDR3aa: CASSIRRGEADTQYF; j_gene: TRBJ2-3; v_gene: TRBV19; abundance: .; d_gene: TRBD2
CDR3nt: TGTGCCAGTAGTATCTTCTATAGCGGGGGAGGGTATACGCAGTATTTT; CDR3aa: CASSIFYSGGGYTQYF; j_gene: TRBJ2-3; v_gene: TRBV19; abundance: once; d_gene: TRBD2
CDR3nt: TGTGCCAGCAGCAAATGGGGCGGTACCAACTATGGCTACACCTTC; CDR3aa: CASSKWGGTNYGYTF; j_gene: TRBJ1-2; v_gene: TRBV27; abundance: .; d_gene: .
CDR3nt: TGTGCCAGCAGTCGTGGCAGATACTACGAGCAGTACTTC; CDR3aa: CASSRGRYYEQYF; j_gene: TRBJ2-7; v_gene: TRBV6-6; abundance: .; d_gene: .
CDR3nt: TGTGCCATCAGTGAGTCGTCTAGCTACAATGAGCAGTTCTTC; CDR3aa: CAISESSSYNEQFF; j_gene: TRBJ2-1; v_gene: TRBV10-3; abundance: .; d_gene: .
CDR3nt: TGCAGCGTGGTAACAGGGACCCAAGACTATGGCTACACCTTC; CDR3aa: CSVVTGTQDYGYTF; j_gene: TRBJ1-2; v_gene: TRBV29-1; abundance: .; d_gene: .
CDR3nt: TGTGCCAGCGGGGGAACAGGGGGATACTATGGCTACACCTTC; CDR3aa: CASGGTGGYYGYTF; j_gene: TRBJ1-2; v_gene: TRBV2; abundance: .; d_gene: TRBD1
CDR3nt: TGCGCCAGCAGTTACCTAGCAGGCCATGAGCAGTTCTTC; CDR3aa: CASSYLAGHEQFF; j_gene: TRBJ2-1; v_gene: TRBV10-2; abundance: .; d_gene: .
CDR3nt: TGTGCCAGCAGGCAGACAGTGTACAGGGGCGAGGAGCTGTTTTTT; CDR3aa: CASRQTVYRGEELFF; j_gene: TRBJ2-2; v_gene: TRBV27; abundance: .; d_gene: TRBD1
CDR3nt: TGTGCCAGCAGTTCGGGGTTGTTGGATGAGCAGTTCTTC; CDR3aa: CASSSGLLDEQFF; j_gene: TRBJ2-1; v_gene: TRBV6-5; abundance: medium-sized; d_gene: .
CDR3nt: TGTGCCAGCGGACTAGCGGGGGGGCCAAATACGCAGTATTTT; CDR3aa: CASGLAGGPNTQYF; j_gene: TRBJ2-3; v_gene: TRBV2; abundance: .; d_gene: TRBD2
CDR3nt: TGTGCCAGCAGTTACTGGGGACAGGGCTTCCCAAACCTCTACGAGCAGTACTTC; CDR3aa: CASSYWGQGFPNLYEQYF; j_gene: TRBJ2-7; v_gene: TRBV6-2/TRBV6-3; abundance: .; d_gene: TRBD1
CDR3nt: TGTGCCAGCAGACCTATGGGACAGAGAACCGGGGAGCTGTTTTTT; CDR3aa: CASRPMGQRTGELFF; j_gene: TRBJ2-2; v_gene: TRBV3-1/TRBV3-2; abundance: .; d_gene: TRBD1
CDR3nt: TGTGCCAGCAGACAAAGGGACAGGGATGCTTTCTTT; CDR3aa: CASRQRDRDAFF; j_gene: TRBJ1-1; v_gene: TRBV6-5; abundance: .; d_gene: TRBD1
CDR3nt: TGTGCCAGCAGCCTGGGACAGGGGGTTATGAACACTGAAGCTTTCTTT; CDR3aa: CASSLGQGVMNTEAFF; j_gene: TRBJ1-1; v_gene: TRBV14; abundance: .; d_gene: TRBD1
CDR3nt: TGTGCCAGCAGCGTAGAGGCGGACAGGTTGCATGGCTACACCTTC; CDR3aa: CASSVEADRLHGYTF; j_gene: TRBJ1-2; v_gene: TRBV9; abundance: .; d_gene: TRBD1
CDR3nt: TGTGCCAGCAGCCACGGGTTCGATGAGCAGTTCTTC; CDR3aa: CASSHGFDEQFF; j_gene: TRBJ2-1; v_gene: TRBV7-3; abundance: .; d_gene: .
CDR3nt: TGTGCCAGCAGCCAAGATAAAAGGGCGGGAGGGCAGCCCCAGCATTTT; CDR3aa: CASSQDKRAGGQPQHF; j_gene: TRBJ1-5; v_gene: TRBV4-2; abundance: .; d_gene: .
CDR3nt: TGCGCCAGCAGCCTCGAACAGGGGTTCGATCGGAATGGCTACACCTTC; CDR3aa: CASSLEQGFDRNGYTF; j_gene: TRBJ1-2; v_gene: TRBV4-1; abundance: .; d_gene: TRBD1
CDR3nt: TGTGCCAGCAGCGACACACCTCGGGGGGGGAACACTGAAGCTTTCTTT; CDR3aa: CASSDTPRGGNTEAFF; j_gene: TRBJ1-1; v_gene: TRBV27; abundance: few; d_gene: .
CDR3nt: TGTGCCAGCAGTACAGGGGTAGAGACCCAGTACTTC; CDR3aa: CASSTGVETQYF; j_gene: TRBJ2-5; v_gene: TRBV28; abundance: .; d_gene: TRBD1
CDR3nt: TGCGCCAGCAGCTTGGACGCAGGGCTATTCTACGAGCAGTACTTC; CDR3aa: CASSLDAGLFYEQYF; j_gene: TRBJ2-7; v_gene: TRBV5-1; abundance: .; d_gene: .
CDR3nt: TGTGCCACCAGTGATTTGGCGAGCGGGGGGGCTGACAATGAGCAGTTCTTC; CDR3aa: CATSDLASGGADNEQFF; j_gene: TRBJ2-1; v_gene: TRBV24-1; abundance: .; d_gene: TRBD2
CDR3nt: TGTGCCAGCAGCCCCACGGGAGGGGGATACGAGCAGTACTTC; CDR3aa: CASSPTGGGYEQYF; j_gene: TRBJ2-7; v_gene: TRBV7-9; abundance: .; d_gene: TRBD2
CDR3nt: TGTGCCAGCAGTTACTCGTTTACTAACTATGGCTACACCTTC; CDR3aa: CASSYSFTNYGYTF; j_gene: TRBJ1-2; v_gene: TRBV6-6; abundance: .; d_gene: .
CDR3nt: TGTGCCAGCAGCCAGCCCGGCTCTGGGGCCAACGTCCTGACTTTC; CDR3aa: CASSQPGSGANVLTF; j_gene: TRBJ2-6; v_gene: TRBV3-1/TRBV3-2; abundance: .; d_gene: .
CDR3nt: TGTGCCAGCAGAGGGGGCTACGAGCAGTACTTC; CDR3aa: CASRGGYEQYF; j_gene: TRBJ2-7; v_gene: TRBV28; abundance: .; d_gene: .
CDR3nt: TGCGCCAGCAGCGAGGTACAGGGTTCCATCTACACCTTC; CDR3aa: CASSEVQGSIYTF; j_gene: TRBJ1-2; v_gene: TRBV5-1; abundance: .; d_gene: .
CDR3nt: TGTGCCAGCAGTTCGACACAGGACCTGCCCCAGCATTTT; CDR3aa: CASSSTQDLPQHF; j_gene: TRBJ1-5; v_gene: TRBV12-3/TRBV12-4; abundance: .; d_gene: .
CDR3nt: TGTGCCAGCCAAACTAGCGGGGGGGCAACCAATGAGCAGTTCTTC; CDR3aa: CASQTSGGATNEQFF; j_gene: TRBJ2-1; v_gene: TRBV6-4; abundance: few; d_gene: TRBD2
CDR3nt: TGTGCCAGCAGTTTCCTGGGACAGGATGGCTACACCTTC; CDR3aa: CASSFLGQDGYTF; j_gene: TRBJ1-2; v_gene: TRBV28; abundance: .; d_gene: TRBD1
CDR3nt: TGTGCCAGCAGCCACCCGACAGGATCGGATGGGACCCTCCACTTT; CDR3aa: CASSHPTGSDGTLHF; j_gene: TRBJ1-6; v_gene: TRBV3-1/TRBV3-2; abundance: .; d_gene: .
CDR3nt: TGTGCCAGCTCACCGCTAAGGGACAGGTTAACCGAGCAGTACTTC; CDR3aa: CASSPLRDRLTEQYF; j_gene: TRBJ2-7; v_gene: TRBV18; abundance: .; d_gene: TRBD1
CDR3nt: TGCGCCAGCAGAGCCTCCGCGTCCTACGAGCAGTACTTC; CDR3aa: CASRASASYEQYF; j_gene: TRBJ2-7; v_gene: TRBV5-1; abundance: .; d_gene: .
CDR3nt: TGTGCCAGCAGTAGGAAAGTAACAGGGGGCACTGAAGCTTTCTTT; CDR3aa: CASSRKVTGGTEAFF; j_gene: TRBJ1-1; v_gene: TRBV6-5; abundance: .; d_gene: TRBD1
CDR3nt: TGTGCCAGCAGCTTAGACATTGCAACTAATGAAAAACTGTTTTTT; CDR3aa: CASSLDIATNEKLFF; j_gene: TRBJ1-4; v_gene: TRBV11-3; abundance: .; d_gene: .
CDR3nt: TGTGCCAGCAGCCAAAGGACAGGGGGCTACACTGAAGCTTTCTTT; CDR3aa: CASSQRTGGYTEAFF; j_gene: TRBJ1-1; v_gene: TRBV14; abundance: .; d_gene: TRBD1
CDR3nt: TGCGCCAGCAGCTTGGAGGGGACAGGGGGCTTTGATTCACCCCTCCACTTT; CDR3aa: CASSLEGTGGFDSPLHF; j_gene: TRBJ1-6; v_gene: TRBV5-1; abundance: .; d_gene: TRBD1
CDR3nt: TGTGCCAGCAGCGGGACAGTCACCTATGGCTACACCTTC; CDR3aa: CASSGTVTYGYTF; j_gene: TRBJ1-2; v_gene: TRBV2; abundance: once; d_gene: TRBD1
CDR3nt: TGTGCCAGCAGCTGGGGGGGTAGCACAGATACGCAGTATTTT; CDR3aa: CASSWGGSTDTQYF; j_gene: TRBJ2-3; v_gene: TRBV11-2; abundance: .; d_gene: TRBD2
CDR3nt: TGCGCCAGCAGCCCGGGTAGGGGTGGCAATCAGCCCCAGCATTTT; CDR3aa: CASSPGRGGNQPQHF; j_gene: TRBJ1-5; v_gene: TRBV4-1; abundance: .; d_gene: .
CDR3nt: TGTGCCACCAGCGGTAGCGGGGGGGAGGAGACCCAGTACTTC; CDR3aa: CATSGSGGEETQYF; j_gene: TRBJ2-5; v_gene: TRBV5-4; abundance: .; d_gene: TRBD2
CDR3nt: TGTGCCAGCAGTTTCTTGCCGGGACAGGGGCCTAACTATGGCTACACCTTC; CDR3aa: CASSFLPGQGPNYGYTF; j_gene: TRBJ1-2; v_gene: TRBV28; abundance: .; d_gene: TRBD1
CDR3nt: TGTGCCAGCAGCTTTGGAAGACAGGGGGCCCCCCCTGGGGCCAACGTCCTGACTTTC; CDR3aa: CASSFGRQGAPPGANVLTF; j_gene: TRBJ2-6; v_gene: TRBV11-2; abundance: .; d_gene: TRBD1